This TCR beta chain was sequenced in a study of blood T cell repertoires in COVID-19. At the level of the study: From T cells, B-cell-depleted T cells, or PBMCs came the material, which was cDNA or gDNA.

How the authors handled the data: Nucleated cell counts were estimated from reference gene primer amplification. TCRdb keeps only in-frame clones here, not all; method: immunoSEQ multiplex PCR. Clone size and the V and J calls come from that table; the DNA yielded D and trimming. This table holds about 180,000 clones, approximately 85% found once. The germline V and J ends were trimmed by 2 bases and 1 base, with 9 bases remaining between them. The CDR3 length is 15 residues. Germline-derived CDR1 and CDR2 are MNHNS and SASEGT. Sequencing was done on a sample of peripheral blood. The origin of this receptor is a woman over 75 with acute or convalescent COVID-19. The J gene is TRBJ1-3, the V gene TRBV6-1, with D unresolved. CDR3 in amino acids: CASSEFYMSGNTIYF. In DNA, the CDR3 is TGTGCCAGCAGTGAATTCTATATGTCTGGAAACACCATATATTTT.